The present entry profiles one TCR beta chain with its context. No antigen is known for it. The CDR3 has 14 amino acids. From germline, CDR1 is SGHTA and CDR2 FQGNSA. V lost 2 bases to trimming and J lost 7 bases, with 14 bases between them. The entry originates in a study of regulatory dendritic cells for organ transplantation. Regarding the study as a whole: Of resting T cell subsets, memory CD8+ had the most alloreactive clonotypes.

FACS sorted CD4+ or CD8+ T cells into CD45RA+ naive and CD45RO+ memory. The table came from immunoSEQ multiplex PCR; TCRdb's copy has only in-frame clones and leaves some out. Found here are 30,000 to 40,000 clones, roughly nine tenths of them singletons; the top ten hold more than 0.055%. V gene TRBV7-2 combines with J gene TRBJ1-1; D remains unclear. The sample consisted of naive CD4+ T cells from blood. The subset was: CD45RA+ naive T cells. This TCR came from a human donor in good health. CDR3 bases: TGTGCCAGCAGCTTACGTGGTCGACCGGGTGAAGCTTTCTTT. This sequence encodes CASSLRGRPGEAFF.